This TCR beta chain emerged from a study of a mutant IDH1 vaccine in newly diagnosed glioma. As for the study in general: Previous treatment comprised radiotherapy, temozolomide, or both, mostly both.

As to this clone: Its antigen remains unknown.

The CDR3 consists of 16 residues. The germline V gene encodes CDR1 SGHVS and CDR2 FNYEAQ. V gave up 1 base and J gave up 6 bases; unmatched junction bases: 7. Stated time point: week 23, last vaccination. Each vaccine dose was 300 ug of mutant IDH1 20-mer peptide, with topical imiquimod. TCRdb keeps only in-frame clones here, not all; method: immunoSEQ multiplex PCR. Among around 80,000 clones listed, about 85% were seen once. The chain links TRBV7-6 to TRBJ2-1; 9 nucleotides match TRBD2. The TCR comes from a woman in her forties or fifties with glioma. Sequenced material: PBMCs, taken from a glioma patient whose treatment included an IDH1 peptide vaccine. The chain's CDR3 is CASSLEASGARNEQFF. CDR3 nucleotides: TGTGCCAGCAGCTTAGAGGCTAGCGGGGCACGCAATGAGCAGTTCTTC.